This TCR beta chain was profiled in a study of CXCR3-negative and CXCR3-positive naive CD8 T cells. Concerning this clonotype itself: What it binds is unknown.

The CDR3 runs to 16 residues. Per the germline V gene, CDR1 is SQVTM and CDR2 is ANQGSEA. General study results and limits: Memory CD8+ T cell repertoires were far less diverse than both naive subsets. CXCR3-expressing naive cells carried TRB CDR3s more hydrophobic than those of CXCR3-negative naive cells.

CD45RO-CCR7+CD27+CD95- was the phenotype of naive CD8+ T cells. UMI-labeled 5' RACE TRB cDNA libraries were prepared from the cells. With the 5' RACE reads reprocessed, TCRdb shows one record per CDR3 protein and no DNA. This sample's table has 100,000 to 150,000 distinct CDR3 sequences. Sequencing input: naive CXCR3- CD8+ T cells from blood. Sample subset: CD45RO-CCR7+CD27+CD95- naive CD8+ T cells lacking CXCR3 (TNR3-). This chain connects TRBV29-1 to TRBJ2-7. This clonotype originated in a human donor in good health. Some clones in this sample may be carry-over from other donors' samples. CDR3 residues: CSASQLLTGRASEQYF.